These 8 T cell receptor beta chains were all obtained from the same sample, sequenced in a study of blood T cell repertoires in COVID-19. TCRdb's copy holds only in-frame clones and misses some; the assay was immunoSEQ multiplex PCR. The sample has some 160,000 clones, about 86% seen once; the top ten hold about a tenth. The sequencing sample was made of peripheral blood. These TCRs come from an older woman with COVID-19, enrolled during active disease.

The chain combines TRBV5-1 with TRBJ2-2; no firm D call. Between the trimmed V and J ends, which lost 0 bases and 7 bases, there was a span of 10 bases. This CDR3 region has 14 residues. CDR1 SGHRS and CDR2 YFSETQ come from the germline V gene. The CDR3 DNA reads as TGCGCCAGCAGCTTGGGCAGTTCGGGCGGGGAGCTGTTTTTT. Its translation: CASSLGSSGGELFF.

CDR3 protein: CASSMEDSRVNTEAFF. The CDR3 DNA is TGTGCCAGTAGTATGGAGGACAGCAGGGTGAACACTGAAGCTTTCTTT. The rearrangement uses TRBV19 and TRBJ1-1, with D perhaps TRBD1 (6 bases). Trimming stripped 3 bases from V and 0 bases from J, with 14 bases between. CDR3 length: 16 amino acids. Germline V lookup: CDR1 LNHDA, CDR2 SQIVND (reference sequence).

The chain has TRBV7-9 and TRBJ1-4; TRBD1 might be the D (6 bases). CDR3 length equals 14 residues. Trimming pared 4 bases from V and 8 bases from J, leaving 14 bases between. Germline V lookup: CDR1 SEHNR, CDR2 FQNEAQ (reference sequence). CDR3 in DNA: TGTGCCAGCAGCTCTTCAGGGGCCAGGGAAAAACTGTTTTTT. This gives the protein CASSSSGAREKLFF.

The chain uses TRBV30 and TRBJ2-7; 8 nucleotides agree with TRBD1. This CDR3 has 13 residues. V shed 5 bases, J shed 5 bases, and the junction held 8 bases outside the gene matches. The germline CDR1 and CDR2 sequences are GTSNPN and SVGIG (reference sequence). This CDR3 reads CAWDRGSNDEQYF. The CDR3 coding sequence is TGTGCCTGGGACAGGGGTTCTAACGACGAGCAGTACTTC.

The chain joins TRBV5-1 to TRBJ2-1, with TRBD1 identical over 10 bases. V shed 0 bases and J 12 bases; nucleotides not matched to a gene: 9. Germline V gene lookup returns CDR1 SGHRS and CDR2 YFSETQ. The CDR3 extends over 15 amino acids. The CDR3 nucleotides are TGCGCCAGCAGCTTGGGGGACAGGGGCCCCTCCGGGCAGTTCTTC. Translating it yields CASSLGDRGPSGQFF. The whole variable domain, remainder taken from reference TRBV5-1 and TRBJ2-1, is KAGVTQTPRYLIKTRGQQVTLSCSPISGHRSVSWYQQTPGQGLQFLFEYFSETQRNKGNFPGRFSGRQFSNSRSEMNVSTLELGDSALYLCASSLGDRGPSGQFFGPGTRLTVL.

This rearrangement joins TRBV7-2 to TRBJ1-2; possibly TRBD1 for D (5 bases). Germline loops: CDR1 SGHTA, CDR2 FQGNSA. With 5 bases removed from V and 4 bases from J, the gap between germline ends came to 14 bases. The CDR3 is made up of 14 amino acids. The CDR3 loop reads CASSPGLGSYGYTF. The CDR3, as DNA: TGTGCCAGCAGCCCGGGACTGGGGAGCTATGGCTACACCTTC.

The chain employs TRBV19 and TRBJ1-4; D is ambiguous. V lost 9 bases and J lost 0, with 11 bases in between. Germline CDR1 LNHDA, CDR2 SQIVND (reference sequence). This CDR3 is 14 amino acids long. The chain's CDR3 is CASCGSATNEKLFF. DNA for the CDR3: TGTGCCAGCTGCGGGTCTGCAACTAATGAAAAACTGTTTTTT.

This chain connects TRBV10-1 to TRBJ2-7, with D possibly matching TRBD2 (6 bases). CDR3 length: 16 residues. Germline CDR1 is WNHNN and CDR2 is SYGVQD (reference sequence). The V and J ends lost 7 bases and 0 bases respectively, with 19 bases between them. CDR3 nucleotides: TGCGCCAGCAACGCCGGGACTGGACCGGGCTCCTACGAGCAGTACTTC. The encoded protein is CASNAGTGPGSYEQYF.